The rows below give T cell receptor beta chains drawn from one sample of a study of blood T cell repertoires in COVID-19. Profiled with immunoSEQ multiplex PCR; TCRdb holds only in-frame clones, not every one. The sample records around 300,000 clones, approximately 85% being singletons. Sample: peripheral blood. These receptors came from a human donor in a cohort sampled during active COVID-19. CDR3s include the opening cysteine and the closing phenylalanine or tryptophan. Fields, in order: J gene, V gene, D gene, clone size, CDR3 DNA, CDR3 protein. A D gene is named only where the DNA matches it firmly. Clone size is shown for a subset of rows, as once, few, many or a class of expanded clone.

>TRBJ2-7|TRBV3-1/TRBV3-2|NA|NA
TGTGCCAGCAGCCAAGATAGGAGGGGTTTCTACGAGCAGTACTTC
CASSQDRRGFYEQYF
>TRBJ2-7|TRBV27|TRBD1|once
TGTGCCAGCAGCCACAGGGGGCGCTACGAGCAGTACTTC
CASSHRGRYEQYF
>TRBJ2-7|TRBV27|TRBD2|NA
TGTGCCAGCAGTACTCTCTGGGGGGGTAGCTCCCACGAGCAGTACTTC
CASSTLWGGSSHEQYF
>TRBJ2-7|TRBV6-2/TRBV6-3|TRBD2|NA
TGTGCCAGCAGTTACTTGGGACTAGCGGGGGAAGAGCAGTACTTC
CASSYLGLAGEEQYF
>TRBJ1-1|TRBV30|TRBD1|NA
TGTGCCTGGAGTCACCCTTTCCGGGACAGGAGGCATGAAGCTTTCTTT
CAWSHPFRDRRHEAFF
>TRBJ2-2|TRBV2|NA|NA
TGTGCCAGCAGTTCTTCCGGGACACGGACCGGGGAGCTGTTTTTT
CASSSSGTRTGELFF
>TRBJ1-5|TRBV6-1|TRBD1|once
TGTGCCAGCAGTGAAGGGACAGGGGGCAATCAGCCCCAGCATTTT
CASSEGTGGNQPQHF
>TRBJ2-2|TRBV5-4|TRBD2|NA
TGTGCCAGCAGCTCCGGGACTAGCGGGGCCGGGGAGCTGTTTTTT
CASSSGTSGAGELFF
>TRBJ2-1|TRBV7-2|TRBD2|NA
TGTGCCAGCAGCCTTAGCGGGGGGCCAGCGGGTAATGAGCAGTTCTTC
CASSLSGGPAGNEQFF
>TRBJ2-5|TRBV5-1|TRBD1|NA
TGCGCCAGCAGAATCCCTTATCGGGACAGGCACCAAGAGACCCAGTACTTC
CASRIPYRDRHQETQYF
>TRBJ2-2|TRBV25-1|TRBD1|NA
TGTGCCAGCAGTGAATCTTGGGACAGAGGCACCGGGGAGCTGTTTTTT
CASSESWDRGTGELFF
>TRBJ2-3|TRBV10-1|TRBD1|NA
TGCGCCAGCAGTGAGTCCGGGACAGGGGGGACAGATACGCAGTATTTT
CASSESGTGGTDTQYF
>TRBJ2-1|TRBV2|NA|NA
TGTGCCAGCAGACCAGGGTTCGCCTTAAATGAGCAGTTCTTC
CASRPGFALNEQFF
>TRBJ1-6|TRBV11-2|TRBD1|NA
TGTGCCAGCAGCTCCTTACCTACCCCAGGGGGCTACGATAATTCACCCCTCCACTTT
CASSSLPTPGGYDNSPLHF
>TRBJ1-3|TRBV19|NA|NA
TGTGCCAGTAGTAACCGCGTCTTCTTCGACTCCAACTCTGGAAACACCATATATTTT
CASSNRVFFDSNSGNTIYF
>TRBJ2-7|TRBV7-9|TRBD1|NA
TGTGCCAGCAGCTTTACGGGACAGGGTTCCCACGAGCAGTACTTC
CASSFTGQGSHEQYF
>TRBJ1-5|TRBV24-1|NA|NA
TGTGCCACCAGTAGAGAAGGGAGTTATCAGCCCCAGCATTTT
CATSREGSYQPQHF
>TRBJ2-7|TRBV2|NA|NA
TGTGCCAGCAGTGTTACGGGTACCTACGAGCAGTACTTC
CASSVTGTYEQYF
>TRBJ1-6|TRBV6-5|TRBD1|NA
TGTGCCAGCAGTCCCCAGGGGGACAATTCACCCCTCCACTTT
CASSPQGDNSPLHF
>TRBJ2-3|TRBV7-2|NA|NA
TGTGCCAGCAGCTGGAGAGTCACAGATACGCAGTATTTT
CASSWRVTDTQYF
>TRBJ2-7|TRBV10-3|NA|NA
TGTGCCATCAGTGAGTCTGAGGCCTACGAGCAGTACTTC
CAISESEAYEQYF
>TRBJ2-2|TRBV25-1|TRBD1|NA
TGTGCCAGCAGCCCCGCCAGGACAGGGGGCTCCGGGGAGCTGTTTTTT
CASSPARTGGSGELFF
>TRBJ2-1|TRBV7-3|NA|NA
TGTGCCAGCGGGTTTCCGGGACTGGACTACAATGAGCAGTTCTTC
CASGFPGLDYNEQFF
>TRBJ1-1|TRBV6-5|NA|NA
TGTGCCAGCAGTTTCTTACAGGGGAACACTGAAGCTTTCTTT
CASSFLQGNTEAFF
>TRBJ2-7|TRBV7-9|NA|NA
TGTGCCAGCAGGCGGGACAGTGATTACGAGCAGTACTTC
CASRRDSDYEQYF
>TRBJ1-4|TRBV7-9|TRBD1|NA
TGTGCCAGCAGCTTACAGGGGGTAACTGAAAAACTGTTTTTT
CASSLQGVTEKLFF
>TRBJ2-7|TRBV29-1|TRBD2|NA
TGCAGCGTTTTCGGAGTCGGGGTAGCGGGGGAGCAGTACTTC
CSVFGVGVAGEQYF
>TRBJ1-1|TRBV18|NA|few
TGTGCCAGCTCACCAGGGAGAAGGGAAGCTGAAGCTTTCTTT
CASSPGRREAEAFF
>TRBJ1-1|TRBV6-5|NA|NA
TGTGCCAGCAGCCGACTCAGGGAGAACACTGAAGCTTTCTTT
CASSRLRENTEAFF
>TRBJ1-1|TRBV7-8|NA|NA
TGTGCCAGCACCCGGACAACGGCACTGAACACTGAAGCTTTCTTT
CASTRTTALNTEAFF
>TRBJ2-1|TRBV2|TRBD2|NA
TGTGCCAGCAAGCGGGACGGAAAGGGTGAGCAGTTCTTC
CASKRDGKGEQFF
>TRBJ2-1|TRBV23-1|NA|NA
TGCGCCAGCAGTCAATTAAGGCTAGGAACTAGCTCCTACAATGAGCAGTTCTTC
CASSQLRLGTSSYNEQFF
>TRBJ2-7|TRBV20-1|NA|NA
TGCAGTGCTCCCTTTTACTACGAGCAGTACTTC
CSAPFYYEQYF
>TRBJ1-2|TRBV3-1/TRBV3-2|TRBD1|once
TGTGCCAGCAGCCGGACAGGGAGCAATAACTATGGCTACACCTTC
CASSRTGSNNYGYTF
>TRBJ1-1|TRBV5-1|NA|once
TGCGCCAGCAGCATGGGACGGGGGGACACTGAAGCTTTCTTT
CASSMGRGDTEAFF
>TRBJ2-3|TRBV6-4|NA|NA
TGTGCCAGCAGTGACTCGTTGGTACTAGCAGGGACAGATACGCAGTATTTT
CASSDSLVLAGTDTQYF
>TRBJ1-1|TRBV30|NA|NA
TGTGCCTGGAGTGAAACAAGGGTAGGGGGATGGACTGAAGCTTTCTTT
CAWSETRVGGWTEAFF
>TRBJ2-5|TRBV7-8|TRBD2|NA
TGTGCCAGCAGCCAAGCGGGGGGGCTGGAGACCCAGTACTTC
CASSQAGGLETQYF
>TRBJ2-2|TRBV27|NA|NA
TGTGCCAGCAGTTTTAACTACAGACAGCACGCGAACACCGGGGAGCTGTTTTTT
CASSFNYRQHANTGELFF
>TRBJ2-4|TRBV18|TRBD1|NA
TGTGCCAGCTCCCCGGGACAGCTCAAAAACATTCAGTACTTC
CASSPGQLKNIQYF
>TRBJ2-1|TRBV25-1|NA|NA
TGTGCCAGCAGTGGAGTTTTCAATGAGCAGTTCTTC
CASSGVFNEQFF
>TRBJ2-3|TRBV24-1|TRBD1|NA
TGTGCCACCAGTGCACCTATTGGGACAGGGGTCCCAGATACGCAGTATTTT
CATSAPIGTGVPDTQYF
>TRBJ1-4|TRBV19|TRBD1|once
TGTGCCAGTAGTTCAGGGGGCACGGAAAAACTGTTTTTT
CASSSGGTEKLFF
>TRBJ1-4|TRBV10-2|TRBD1|few
TGCGCCAGCAGTCACAGGGGGCGAAAACTGTTTTTT
CASSHRGRKLFF
>TRBJ1-1|TRBV25-1|NA|NA
TGTGCCAGCAGTGAATATCGGCGGAGTTACACTGAAGCTTTCTTT
CASSEYRRSYTEAFF
>TRBJ1-1|TRBV19|NA|NA
TGTGCCAGTAGTACCCCACAGGGTTCTCCTGAAGCTTTCTTT
CASSTPQGSPEAFF
>TRBJ1-1|TRBV27|NA|NA
TGTGCCAGCAGTTTAGGGCGACAGCTTCCTGAAGCTTTCTTT
CASSLGRQLPEAFF
>TRBJ2-7|TRBV19|TRBD1|NA
TGTGCCAGTAGAAGTATTAGAGACAGGGACGAGCAGTACTTC
CASRSIRDRDEQYF
>TRBJ1-2|TRBV18|NA|NA
TGTGCCAGCTCACCAGGCGGGGAGGGCTACACCTTC
CASSPGGEGYTF
>TRBJ2-6|TRBV6-4|NA|NA
TGTGCCAGCAGTGACGTCGCGTTCTCTGGGGCCAACGTCCTGACTTTC
CASSDVAFSGANVLTF
>TRBJ2-2|TRBV6-6|NA|once
TGTGCCAGCAAGAAGGCGGATGCGAACACCGGGGAGCTGTTTTTT
CASKKADANTGELFF
>TRBJ2-1|TRBV24-1|TRBD1|NA
TGTGCCACCACCGGGCTGGGACAGGGGGCTAGAAATGAGCAGTTCTTC
CATTGLGQGARNEQFF